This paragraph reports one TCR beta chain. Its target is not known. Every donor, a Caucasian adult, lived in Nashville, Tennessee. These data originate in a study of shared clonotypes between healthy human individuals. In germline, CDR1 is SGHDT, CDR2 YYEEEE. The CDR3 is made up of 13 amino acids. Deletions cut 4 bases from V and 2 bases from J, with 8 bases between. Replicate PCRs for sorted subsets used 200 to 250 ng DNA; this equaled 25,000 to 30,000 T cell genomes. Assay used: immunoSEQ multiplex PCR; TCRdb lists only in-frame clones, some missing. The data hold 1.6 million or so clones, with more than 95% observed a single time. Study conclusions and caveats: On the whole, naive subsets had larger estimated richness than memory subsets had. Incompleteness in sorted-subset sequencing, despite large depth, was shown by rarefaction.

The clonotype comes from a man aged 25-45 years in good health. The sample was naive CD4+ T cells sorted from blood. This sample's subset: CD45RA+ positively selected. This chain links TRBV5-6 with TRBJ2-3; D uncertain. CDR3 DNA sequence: TGTGCCAGCAGCCGAACACCCACAGATACGCAGTATTTT. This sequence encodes CASSRTPTDTQYF.